The TCR beta chain under discussion was sequenced for a study of T cell clusters in autoimmune cytopenias. TRB was amplified by touch-down multiplex PCR, primer pools A and B combined. TCRdb reanalyzed the multiplex PCR reads, giving one entry per CDR3 protein sequence and no DNA. Reported are about 5,000 distinct CDR3 sequences; the ten largest clones contain approximately 50%. Germline V lookup: CDR1 KGHDR, CDR2 SFDVKD. This CDR3 has 13 amino acids. Each sample's input was around 250 ng genomic DNA, some 34,000 genome equivalents. These data also formed part of another study, on T cell repertoires in aging, cancer and after chemotherapy.

This clonotype originated in a human donor with chronic lymphocytic leukemia. The donor label of this sample is uncertain. The sequenced material came from peripheral blood. V is TRBV24-1 and J is TRBJ2-1; without DNA, the TCRdb call of TRBD1 cannot be checked. CDR3 sequence: CATRAHSYNEQFF.